Below are 29 T cell receptor beta chains sequenced from a single sample in a study of T cell responses to AZD1222 COVID-19 vaccine. Data came from immunoSEQ multiplex PCR; TCRdb stores just in-frame clones and leaves some out. The profile shows roughly 91,000 clones, nearly 90% of them singletons. The sequenced sample was peripheral blood, obtained on day 0 of AZD1222 vaccination. These receptors all come from an adult in good health.

This chain joins TRBV19 and TRBJ2-5; 7 bases are shared with TRBD1. V dropped 6 bases and J dropped 5; count of bases not matched to a gene: 6. Germline CDR1 LNHDA, CDR2 SQIVND (reference sequence). CDR3 length: 13 amino acids. The CDR3 coding sequence is TGTGCCAGTAGGTCACAGGGGAAGGAGACCCAGTACTTC. It yields the protein CASRSQGKETQYF.

In its sample, this clone was seen once. CDR3 protein: CASSTGGALTDTQYF. The CDR3 DNA reads TGTGCCAGCAGTACAGGGGGCGCTTTGACAGATACGCAGTATTTT. The chain links TRBV6-5 to TRBJ2-3; 9 nucleotides match TRBD1. This CDR3 spans 15 amino acids. The germline gives CDR1 MNHEY, CDR2 SVGAGI. V was pared by 5 bases and J by 3 bases, with 6 bases of the junction left unmatched.

The CDR3 nucleotides are TGTGCCAGCAGTGACTCAGCAGGCCGTGAAGCTTTCTTT. Encoded protein: CASSDSAGREAFF. This sequence joins TRBV6-4 and TRBJ1-1, with D unclear. Germline V gene lookup returns CDR1 MRHNA and CDR2 SNTAGT. With 0 bases removed from V and 7 bases from J, the gap between germline ends came to 9 bases. The CDR3 is 13 residues long.

The chain is built from TRBV19 and TRBJ1-5, with D possibly matching TRBD1 (6 bases). Trimming took off 8 bases at V and 0 bases at J, with 17 bases between the two ends. The CDR3 spans 16 residues. Germline values: CDR1 LNHDA, CDR2 SQIVND (reference sequence). Here the CDR3 reads CASLERGHISNQPQHF. CDR3 sequence (DNA): TGTGCCAGTCTCGAGAGGGGACACATTAGCAATCAGCCCCAGCATTTT.

This sequence joins TRBV6-6 and TRBJ2-7; D call uncertain. With 6 bases removed from V and 2 bases from J, the gap between germline ends came to 14 bases. CDR3 length: 14 amino acids. Germline V gene lookup returns CDR1 MNHNY and CDR2 SVGAGI (reference sequence). CDR3 protein: CASRKTPFTYEQYF. The CDR3 nucleotides read TGTGCCAGCAGAAAGACCCCCTTTACCTACGAGCAGTACTTC.

The genes are TRBV30 and TRBJ1-5, with 9 bases aligning to TRBD1. CDR3 size: 14 residues. CDR1 GTSNPN and CDR2 SVGIG come from the germline V gene (reference sequence). J lost 5 bases, V lost 3 bases, and 5 bases had no gene match. CDR3 in amino acids: CAWRGQGNDQPQHF. The CDR3 DNA follows: TGTGCCTGGAGAGGACAGGGGAATGATCAGCCCCAGCATTTT.

This sequence joins TRBV5-4 and TRBJ1-6; D not certain. Germline CDR1 reads SGHNT; CDR2 reads YYREEE (reference sequence). This CDR3 is built from 12 residues. Trimming pared 1 base from V and 5 bases from J, leaving 1 base between. The CDR3 sequence is CASSLNNSPLHF. In DNA form, the CDR3 reads TGTGCCAGCAGCTTGAATAATTCACCCCTCCACTTT.

Comment on this clone: A read error may produce the germline difference seen at one junction end. This chain joins TRBV7-9 and TRBJ2-1; D may be TRBD1 (6 bases). In germline, CDR1 is SEHNR, CDR2 FQNEAQ (reference sequence). The CDR3 sequence is 13 residues long. The CDR3 is CAGSLNRDNEQFF. The CDR3 coding sequence is TGTGCCGGCAGCTTAAACAGGGATAATGAGCAGTTCTTC. Drawing the rest from reference TRBV7-9 and TRBJ2-1, the complete variable domain is DTGVSQNPRHKITKRGQNVTFRCDPISEHNRLYWYRQTLGQGPEFLTYFQNEAQLEKSRLLSDRFSAERPKGSFSTLEIQRTEQGDSAMYLCAGSLNRDNEQFFGPGTRLTVL.

Concerning this clone itself: The germline gene is not matched at one end of the junction; a read error may be the cause. V usage is TRBV11-3 and J usage is TRBJ2-1; D is uncertain. The CDR3 extends over 11 amino acids. Looked up from germline, CDR1 is SGHNT and CDR2 is YENEEA. CDR3 sequence: CASSSNNEQFF. Here the CDR3 DNA reads TGTGCCAGCAGCTCCAACAATGAGCAGTTCTTC.

J is TRBJ1-1 and V is TRBV2; no clear D. Trimming took off 1 base at V and 11 bases at J, with 8 bases between the two ends. Germline lookup yields CDR1 SNHLY and CDR2 FYNNEI. The CDR3 runs 11 residues. CDR3 sequence reads: CASSEGLSAFF. The DNA for the CDR3 is TGTGCCAGCAGTGAAGGGTTGTCGGCTTTCTTT.

The genes are TRBV12-5 and TRBJ1-1, with D possibly being TRBD1 (5 bases). Germline assignment: CDR1 LGHNT and CDR2 FRNRAP. Trimming took 2 bases from V and 6 from J, leaving 10 bases between them. There are 13 residues in the CDR3. In nucleotides, the CDR3 is TGTGCTAGTGGTTTGAGGGGTATAGCTGAAGCTTTCTTT. It codes for CASGLRGIAEAFF.

The chain's CDR3 is CASSFGTGSNSPLHF. The CDR3 DNA reads TGTGCCAGCAGCTTTGGGACAGGGAGTAATTCACCCCTCCACTTT. This chain connects TRBV5-6 to TRBJ1-6; the match to TRBD1 covers 9 bases. CDR1 SGHDT and CDR2 YYEEEE come from the germline V gene. V trimming: 2 bases; J trimming: 6 bases; junction bases outside the gene matches: 3. This CDR3 is built from 15 residues.

The chain combines TRBV7-3 with TRBJ2-3; the D gene is possibly TRBD1 (5 bases). Between the trimmed V and J ends, which lost 5 bases and 4 bases, there was a span of 13 bases. The CDR3 totals 14 residues. CDR1 and CDR2 from the germline V gene are SGHTA and FQGTGA. DNA for the CDR3: TGTGCCAGCAGCCCACAGCCAGGGTCAGATACGCAGTATTTT. It encodes CASSPQPGSDTQYF.

This chain joins TRBV24-1 and TRBJ1-2, with D unresolved. V was trimmed by 2 bases and J by 8 bases, leaving 8 bases between them. The CDR3 sequence is 12 residues long. The germline V gene encodes CDR1 KGHDR and CDR2 SFDVKD. The CDR3 DNA is TGTGCCACCAGTGATTCGTTGCAAGGCTACACCTTC. It is translated as CATSDSLQGYTF.

This sequence joins TRBV5-4 and TRBJ2-5; unclear D gene. The CDR3 consists of 14 residues. V lost 1 base, J lost 2 bases, and 9 bases lay in between. CDR1 is SGHNT and CDR2 is YYREEE in the germline V gene (reference sequence). For the CDR3, the DNA is TGTGCCAGCAGCTTGCCCTCCAGACAAGAGACCCAGTACTTC. As protein: CASSLPSRQETQYF.

This clone was found once. The chain carries TRBV4-3 and TRBJ2-3, with 8 bases that match TRBD2. CDR1 LGHNA and CDR2 YSLEER come from the germline V gene. This CDR3 spans 15 amino acids. V lost 2 bases to trimming and J lost 5 bases; unmatched junction nucleotides: 6. The CDR3 reads CASSQRAGVQDTQYF. CDR3 nucleotide sequence: TGCGCCAGCAGCCAACGAGCGGGAGTCCAAGATACGCAGTATTTT.

The chain recombines TRBV2 with TRBJ1-5, with 8 bases lining up with TRBD1. The ends lost 7 bases at V and 4 bases at J; junction bases unmatched: 3. CDR1 SNHLY and CDR2 FYNNEI come from the germline V gene. The CDR3 is 13 residues long. CDR3 protein: CASTGQGNQPQHF. The CDR3 nucleotides read TGTGCCAGCACCGGACAGGGAAATCAGCCCCAGCATTTT.

This chain uses TRBV4-1 with TRBJ1-4; D is perhaps TRBD1 (5 bases). Germline assignment: CDR1 MGHRA and CDR2 YSYEKL. The CDR3 loop spans 16 amino acids. The germline V and J ends were trimmed by 0 bases and 6 bases, with 14 bases remaining between them. CDR3 nucleotide sequence: TGCGCCAGCAGCCAAGACGGGACGGGGGTTTATGAAAAACTGTTTTTT. Protein sequence: CASSQDGTGVYEKLFF.

This chain uses TRBV19 with TRBJ1-3; no definite D call. V lost 5 bases and J 0 bases, leaving 11 bases between the germline ends. The CDR3 loop spans 15 amino acids. Germline CDR1 is LNHDA and CDR2 is SQIVND (reference sequence). CDR3: CASSFGRYSGNTIYF. CDR3 in DNA: TGTGCCAGTAGTTTCGGCAGGTACTCTGGAAACACCATATATTTT.

J is TRBJ2-5 and V is TRBV19; D might be TRBD2 (6 bases). V was trimmed by 6 bases and J by 1 base, leaving 12 bases between them. This CDR3 spans 14 amino acids. From germline, CDR1 is LNHDA and CDR2 SQIVND (reference sequence). DNA for the CDR3: TGTGCCAGTAGCCCAGGGCGGGGCCAAGAGACCCAGTACTTC. Translation gives CASSPGRGQETQYF.

This CDR3 is CASTLVKQGMGYTF. The DNA of the CDR3 is TGTGCCAGCACCCTTGTGAAACAGGGGATGGGCTACACCTTC. The V call is TRBV7-9, the J call TRBJ1-2; 7 bases align to TRBD1. Germline lookup yields CDR1 SEHNR and CDR2 FQNEAQ (reference sequence). V was clipped by 7 bases and J by 8 bases; unmatched bases: 13. The CDR3 extends over 14 amino acids.

V is TRBV4-2 and J is TRBJ1-2; D gene unclear. V lost 6 bases, J lost 6 bases, and 17 bases lay in between. The V gene's germline CDR1 is LGHNA and CDR2 YNFKEQ. The CDR3 consists of 14 residues. The CDR3 sequence: CASRGGSGRDGYTF. CDR3 nucleotides: TGTGCCAGCAGGGGCGGATCGGGTCGAGATGGCTACACCTTC.

The chain recombines TRBV7-9 with TRBJ1-3, with a possible D match to TRBD1 (6 bases). The CDR3 sequence is 14 residues long. Germline loops: CDR1 SEHNR, CDR2 FQNEAQ (reference sequence). Between the trimmed V and J ends, which lost 6 bases and 4 bases, there was a span of 13 bases. The CDR3 DNA is TGTGCCAGCAGGACACAGGGAAGCGGAAACACCATATATTTT. This encodes CASRTQGSGNTIYF.

The chain employs TRBV7-6 and TRBJ2-1, with 10 bases that match TRBD2. V was clipped by 3 bases and J by 5 bases; unmatched bases: 7. Germline CDR1 SGHVS, CDR2 FNYEAQ. The CDR3 contains 16 residues. In DNA, the CDR3 is TGTGCCAGCAGCTTCCAACCCCTAGCGGGAGACAATGAGCAGTTCTTC. Translation gives CASSFQPLAGDNEQFF.

V is TRBV4-3 and J is TRBJ1-2, with 7 bases identical to TRBD1. The CDR3 consists of 14 residues. CDR1 is LGHNA and CDR2 is YSLEER in the germline V gene. Trimming cost V 1 base and J 4 bases; bases outside gene matches: 3. In DNA form, the CDR3 reads TGCGCCAGCAGCCAAGGGACAGGTGTCTATGGCTACACCTTC. It encodes CASSQGTGVYGYTF.

A word on this clone: The same CDR3 arises from other DNA sequences in this sample as well. The rearrangement links TRBV30 to TRBJ1-2; D uncertain. The CDR3 runs 13 residues. Trimming cost V 1 base and J 0 bases, with 6 bases left between them. Germline CDR1 and CDR2: GTSNPN and SVGIG (reference sequence). The CDR3 sequence is CAWSGQANYGYTF. CDR3 DNA: TGTGCCTGGAGTGGGCAGGCTAACTATGGCTACACCTTC. The full variable domain, its missing parts supplied by reference TRBV30 and TRBJ1-2, is SQTIHQWPATLVQPVGSPLSLECTVEGTSNPNLYWYRQAAGRGLQLLFYSVGIGQISSEVPQNLSASRPQDRQFILSSKKLLLSDSGFYLCAWSGQANYGYTFGSGTRLTVV.

V is TRBV29-1 and J is TRBJ1-1; D is perhaps TRBD1 (5 bases). With 4 bases removed from V and 5 bases from J, the gap between germline ends came to 11 bases. Per germline, CDR1 SQVTM and CDR2 ANQGSEA. The CDR3 sequence is 12 residues long. This CDR3 reads CSVVNQGTEAFF. In DNA, the CDR3 is TGCAGCGTTGTAAACCAGGGAACTGAAGCTTTCTTT.

This clone was seen only once. V usage is TRBV15 and J usage is TRBJ2-7, with D perhaps given as TRBD1 or TRBD2 (5 bases each). Between the trimmed V and J ends, which lost 1 base and 3 bases, there was a span of 13 bases. Germline-derived CDR1 and CDR2 are LNHNV and YYDKDF (reference sequence). CDR3 length: 15 residues. For the CDR3, the DNA is TGTGCCACCAGCAGAGGGATCATGGGGGACTACGAGCAGTACTTC. This gives the protein CATSRGIMGDYEQYF.

The rearrangement joins TRBV6-5 to TRBJ1-5; no clear D gene. In germline, CDR1 is MNHEY, CDR2 SVGAGI. V shed 8 bases and J shed 6 bases, with 5 bases lying between them. CDR3 length: 10 residues. The CDR3 nucleotides are TGTGCCAGCGGCTCTCAGCCCCAGCATTTT. As protein: CASGSQPQHF.